Presented here are 30 T cell receptor beta chains from one specimen sequenced in a study of vaccination and CD4 T cells after COVID-19. Sequencing of DNA taken from cultured CD4+ T cells relied on the Oncomine TCR Beta short-read assay. TCRdb reprocessed the PCR reads via MiXCR and lists one record per CDR3 protein. This repertoire shows around 5,700 distinct CDR3 sequences, 25% to 30% found once; its top ten account for around a sixth. The treatment here: roughly ten-day PBMC culture with coronavirus spike peptide pools or control peptides (ViraFEST assay). It was before the COVID-19 pandemic (2011-2018) that the unexposed donor's CD4+ T cells were collected. Antigen specificity for these receptors is unknown. The sample taken for sequencing was CD4+ T cells from blood, cultured in vitro. Receptors originate from a human donor in good health.

V gene TRBV19 combines with J gene TRBJ1-5; tentatively, D is TRBD1 (5 bases). The V gene lost 5 bases and the J gene lost 7 bases, with 21 bases spanning the gap. This CDR3 spans 16 amino acids. Germline V gives CDR1 LNHDA, CDR2 SQIVND (reference sequence). The CDR3 DNA is TGTGCCAGTAGTCCCCTGATCGGAGGACCAGGGCAGCCCCAGCATTTT. It specifies CASSPLIGGPGQPQHF.

This rearrangement joins TRBV7-2 to TRBJ2-7, with TRBD1 matching 10 bases. Germline-derived CDR1 and CDR2 are SGHTA and FQGNSA. The junction had 19 bases not matched to a gene; V was cut back by 5 bases and J by 3 bases. This CDR3 has 19 amino acids. CDR3 coding DNA: TGTGCCAGCAGCCGCCCCGGGACAGGGGACTTTTGGACCCTCTACGAGCAGTACTTC. Its translation: CASSRPGTGDFWTLYEQYF.

DNA for the CDR3: TGCGCCAGCAGTGGGTCTTCGGGGACAGACTCCTACGAGCAGTACTTC. This encodes CASSGSSGTDSYEQYF. The chain has TRBV5-1 and TRBJ2-7, with 7 positions matching TRBD1. CDR3 length: 16 amino acids. The ends lost 5 bases at V and 0 bases at J; junction bases unmatched: 11. The V gene's germline CDR1 is SGHRS and CDR2 YFSETQ.

This clonotype was detected a few times. This chain joins TRBV11-2 and TRBJ1-2, with 7 nucleotides matching TRBD1. The CDR3 runs to 15 residues. The germline gives CDR1 SGHAT, CDR2 FQNNGV. V trimming: 2 bases; J trimming: 4 bases; junction bases outside the gene matches: 7. The CDR3, as DNA: TGTGCCAGCAGCTTACGTCGAGGGGGCACCTATGGCTACACCTTC. Its protein product is CASSLRRGGTYGYTF.

This clonotype is medium-sized. The chain has TRBV27 and TRBJ1-2, with D tentatively TRBD1 (5 bases). The CDR3 is 13 amino acids. V was trimmed by 2 bases and J by 9 bases, leaving 13 bases between them. CDR1 MNHEY and CDR2 SMNVEV come from the germline V gene (reference sequence). The CDR3, as DNA: TGTGCCAGCAGTTTACTGGGGGTTCGGAGCTACACCTTC. Encoded protein: CASSLLGVRSYTF.

The chain uses TRBV19 and TRBJ1-2; possibly TRBD1 for D (5 bases). V lost 5 bases, J lost 4 bases, and 17 bases lay in between. The CDR3 has 15 residues. Germline CDR1 reads LNHDA; CDR2 reads SQIVND (reference sequence). The CDR3 region is CASSGGLKKVYGYTF. CDR3 bases: TGTGCCAGTAGTGGGGGGTTGAAGAAGGTCTATGGCTACACCTTC.

V usage is TRBV9 and J usage is TRBJ1-2; tentative D call: TRBD1 (6 bases). Per the germline V gene, CDR1 is SGDLS and CDR2 is YYNGEE. The germline V and J ends were trimmed by 3 bases and 5 bases, with 8 bases remaining between them. CDR3 length: 12 amino acids. Here the CDR3 DNA reads TGTGCCAGCAGCGCGACAGGTTATGGCTACACCTTC. It encodes CASSATGYGYTF.

The chain links TRBV7-6 to TRBJ2-3; no definite D call. V shed 0 bases and J shed 0 bases, with 4 bases lying between them. This CDR3 is 14 amino acids long. From germline, CDR1 is SGHVS and CDR2 FNYEAQ. The CDR3 nucleotides read TGTGCCAGCAGCTTAGCGGCCAGCACAGATACGCAGTATTTT. Translating it yields CASSLAASTDTQYF.

This clonotype is labeled medium-sized. The chain joins TRBV6-1 to TRBJ1-1; TRBD1 matches 7 bases. CDR1 MNHNS and CDR2 SASEGT come from the germline V gene. With V trimmed by 7 bases and J by 5 bases, 4 bases remained unmatched. The CDR3 is 12 residues long. The CDR3: CASTTGRTEAFF. DNA of the CDR3: TGTGCCAGCACGACAGGGAGGACTGAAGCTTTCTTT.

This chain connects TRBV6-5 to TRBJ2-7, with 7 bases identical to TRBD1. The V segment lost 2 bases and the J segment 5 bases; nucleotides outside the gene matches: 6. CDR1 and CDR2 (germline): MNHEY, SVGAGI. The CDR3 has 14 residues. The CDR3 is CASSYETGTHEQYF. The DNA for the CDR3 is TGTGCCAGCAGTTACGAGACAGGGACCCACGAGCAGTACTTC.

This chain links TRBV7-3 with TRBJ1-1, with TRBD1 matching over 9 bases. The junction had 5 bases not matched to a gene; V was cut back by 5 bases and J by 1 base. From germline, CDR1 is SGHTA and CDR2 FQGTGA. The CDR3 runs 15 residues. CDR3 region: CASSAQGQGNTEAFF. DNA for the CDR3: TGTGCCAGCAGCGCCCAGGGACAGGGGAACACTGAAGCTTTCTTT.

This chain uses TRBV5-8 with TRBJ1-1; 11 nucleotides align to TRBD1. Germline lookup yields CDR1 SGHTS and CDR2 YDEGEE. The CDR3 covers 14 residues. J gave up 5 bases and V 2 bases, and 2 bases lay outside the gene matches. In DNA form, the CDR3 reads TGTGCCAGCAGCTTCGGACAGGGGGCAACTGAAGCTTTCTTT. Translation: CASSFGQGATEAFF.

This chain links TRBV29-1 with TRBJ2-1; 8 bases line up with TRBD2. Germline V gene data show CDR1 as SQVTM and CDR2 as ANQGSEA. The V segment lost 6 bases and the J segment 3 bases; nucleotides outside the gene matches: 7. The CDR3 is made up of 14 amino acids. In DNA form, the CDR3 reads TGCAGCGTGCCAATGCGGGGGGACTACAATGAGCAGTTCTTC. Residues: CSVPMRGDYNEQFF.

V usage is TRBV6-1 and J usage is TRBJ1-1; maybe TRBD1 (6 bases). The CDR3 covers 15 residues. The ends were cut back, 6 bases at V and 0 bases at J, with 14 bases in the middle. CDR1 is MNHNS and CDR2 is SASEGT in the germline V gene. The CDR3 sequence: CASRRGTTLNTEAFF. The CDR3 nucleotides are TGTGCCAGCAGACGAGGGACAACTTTGAACACTGAAGCTTTCTTT.

The gene calls are TRBV5-8 and TRBJ2-7, with D hard to call. Germline V gene lookup returns CDR1 SGHTS and CDR2 YDEGEE. This CDR3 contains 13 residues. Trimming shortened V by 6 bases and J by 0 bases, and 10 bases separated the two germline ends. CDR3 coding DNA: TGTGCCAGCACCCTACTTAGCTCCTACGAGCAGTACTTC. Amino acids: CASTLLSSYEQYF.

By proportion, this clonotype is medium-sized. The J gene is TRBJ1-2, the V gene TRBV20-1; the match to TRBD1 covers 8 bases. This CDR3 spans 15 amino acids. V gave up 0 bases and J gave up 1 base; unmatched junction bases: 4. The germline gives CDR1 DFQATT, CDR2 SNEGSKA (reference sequence). CDR3 residues: CSARDLTGDNYGYTF. CDR3 sequence (DNA): TGCAGTGCTAGAGATCTGACAGGGGATAACTATGGCTACACCTTC.

The genes are TRBV7-9 and TRBJ1-1; D unresolved. The CDR3 totals 12 residues. From germline, CDR1 is SEHNR and CDR2 FQNEAQ (reference sequence). V was clipped by 1 base and J by 3 bases, with 3 bases between them. The CDR3 coding sequence is TGTGCCAGCAGCTTAGTGGACACTGAAGCTTTCTTT. Translated, it gives CASSLVDTEAFF.

The V call is TRBV7-2, the J call TRBJ2-6; D may be TRBD2 (5 bases). Deletions cut 3 bases from V and 13 bases from J, with 10 bases between. From germline, CDR1 is SGHTA and CDR2 FQGNSA. The CDR3 is made up of 12 amino acids. The CDR3, as DNA: TGTGCCAGCAGCTTGCCGGGGAAAGTCCTGACTTTC. Amino acid sequence: CASSLPGKVLTF. The full variable domain, its missing parts supplied by reference TRBV7-2 and TRBJ2-6, is GAGVSQSPSNKVTEKGKDVELRCDPISGHTALYWYRQSLGQGLEFLIYFQGNSAPDKSGLPSDRFSAERTGGSVSTLTIQRTQQEDSAVYLCASSLPGKVLTFGAGSRLTVL.

By share of the sample, this clonotype is medium-sized. The V and J genes are TRBV20-1 and TRBJ1-3; D unresolved. Trimming took 4 bases from V and 8 from J, leaving 9 bases between them. This CDR3 contains 11 residues. The germline V gene encodes CDR1 DFQATT and CDR2 SNEGSKA (reference sequence). The CDR3 coding sequence is TGCAGTGCTATTAGAAGGGACACCATATATTTT. Translating it yields CSAIRRDTIYF.

This chain links TRBV10-2 with TRBJ2-3; D unclear. Germline values: CDR1 WSHSY, CDR2 SAAADI. There are 15 residues in the CDR3. Trimming removed 1 base from V and 0 bases from J, with 8 bases in between. CDR3 in amino acids: CASSEFKVSTDTQYF. For the CDR3, the DNA is TGCGCCAGCAGTGAGTTCAAAGTAAGCACAGATACGCAGTATTTT.

CDR3 coding DNA: TGTGCCGGACAGGGGTCTCGCAACACTGAAGCTTTCTTT. Residues: CAGQGSRNTEAFF. The rearrangement links TRBV6-1 to TRBJ1-1, with 9 bases aligning to TRBD1. Per the germline V gene, CDR1 is MNHNS and CDR2 is SASEGT. The CDR3 extends over 13 amino acids. V lost 11 bases, J lost 2 bases, and 6 bases stayed unmatched.

The chain has TRBV6-4 and TRBJ2-7, with D maybe TRBD2 (5 bases). Germline CDR1 MRHNA, CDR2 SNTAGT. The CDR3 is made up of 13 amino acids. The V and J ends lost 4 bases and 5 bases respectively, with 12 bases between them. Here the CDR3 reads CASSALEGNEQYF. In nucleotides, the CDR3 is TGTGCCAGCAGTGCCCTCGAGGGAAACGAGCAGTACTTC.

V usage is TRBV6-2 or TRBV6-3 and J usage is TRBJ2-1, with a tentative D call TRBD2 (6 bases). The germline V and J ends were trimmed by 6 bases and 9 bases, with 12 bases remaining between them. The CDR3 spans 12 residues. Germline CDR1 reads MNHEY; CDR2 reads SVGEGT. The DNA for the CDR3 is TGTGCCAGCAGCCGCCCAGCGGGTGAGCAGTTCTTC. Translated: CASSRPAGEQFF.

This clonotype was observed a handful of times. The chain couples TRBV6-5 to TRBJ1-1; D gene uncertain. Germline CDR1 is MNHEY and CDR2 is SVGAGI. The CDR3 extends over 15 amino acids. V was pared by 0 bases and J by 3 bases, with 11 bases between. The CDR3 bases are TGTGCCAGCAGTTACTCTTTAGGCGTTGACACTGAAGCTTTCTTT. Protein: CASSYSLGVDTEAFF.

The chain combines TRBV30 with TRBJ2-5; possible D gene TRBD1, 7 bases. Trimming took off 2 bases at V and 5 bases at J, with 9 bases between the two ends. Germline V gene lookup returns CDR1 GTSNPN and CDR2 SVGIG (reference sequence). This CDR3 is 12 amino acids long. The chain's CDR3 is CAWSPGGETQYF. In nucleotides, the CDR3 is TGTGCCTGGAGTCCAGGGGGGGAGACCCAGTACTTC.

The chain employs TRBV11-2 and TRBJ2-1, with a weak D call TRBD1 (6 bases). The CDR3 is made up of 16 amino acids. Germline assignment: CDR1 SGHAT and CDR2 FQNNGV. V lost 5 bases and J 1 base, leaving 15 bases between the germline ends. The CDR3 loop reads CASSTPTGQSYNEQFF. Here the CDR3 DNA reads TGTGCCAGCAGCACCCCGACAGGCCAATCCTACAATGAGCAGTTCTTC.

V gene TRBV4-2 combines with J gene TRBJ2-3, with D possibly being TRBD1 or TRBD2 (5 bases each). The ends were cut back, 3 bases at V and 2 bases at J, with 9 bases in the middle. Germline V gene sequence: CDR1 LGHNA, CDR2 YNFKEQ. This CDR3 region has 14 residues. For the CDR3, the DNA is TGTGCCAGCAGCCATTGGGGGACCACAGATACGCAGTATTTT. Its translation is CASSHWGTTDTQYF.

The CDR3, as DNA: TGTGCCAGCAGCTTGGTTTCCGTCGCTGGCTACACCTTC. Its protein is CASSLVSVAGYTF. The V call is TRBV5-6, the J call TRBJ1-2; unclear D gene. The CDR3 is 13 residues long. Germline-derived CDR1 and CDR2 are SGHDT and YYEEEE. The V end lost 0 bases, the J end lost 7 bases, and 10 bases lay between the germline ends.

V usage is TRBV5-6 and J usage is TRBJ1-2, with TRBD1 matching over 9 bases. V was pared by 4 bases and J by 8 bases, with 6 bases of the junction left unmatched. The CDR3 consists of 13 residues. Per germline, CDR1 SGHDT and CDR2 YYEEEE. Here the CDR3 DNA reads TGTGCCAGCAGCACGGGACAGGGTCGAGGCTACACCTTC. It yields the protein CASSTGQGRGYTF. The full variable domain, rest sourced from reference TRBV5-6 and TRBJ1-2, is DAGVTQSPTHLIKTRGQQVTLRCSPKSGHDTVSWYQQALGQGPQFIFQYYEEEERQRGNFPDRFSGHQFPNYSSELNVNALLLGDSALYLCASSTGQGRGYTFGSGTRLTVV.

The genes are TRBV5-1 and TRBJ1-6, with 9 positions matching TRBD1. The J segment lost 8 bases and the V segment lost 2 bases, leaving 5 bases of the junction unmatched. Germline loops: CDR1 SGHRS, CDR2 YFSETQ. CDR3 size: 15 residues. CDR3 protein: CASSFWGQGDSPLHF. CDR3 nucleotide sequence: TGCGCCAGCAGCTTTTGGGGACAGGGTGATTCACCCCTCCACTTT.